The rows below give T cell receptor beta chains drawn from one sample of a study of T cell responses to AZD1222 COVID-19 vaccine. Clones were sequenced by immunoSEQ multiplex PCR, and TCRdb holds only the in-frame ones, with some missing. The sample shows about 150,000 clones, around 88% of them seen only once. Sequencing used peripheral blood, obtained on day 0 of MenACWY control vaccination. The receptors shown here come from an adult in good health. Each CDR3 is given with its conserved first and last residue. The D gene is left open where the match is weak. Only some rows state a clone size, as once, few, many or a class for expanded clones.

CASRLQTADTQYF	TGTGCCAGTAGGTTACAAACCGCAGATACGCAGTATTTT	NA	TRBV19	TRBJ2-3	NA	13
CASRGDGDHNSPLHF	TGTGCCAGCAGGGGGGACGGGGACCATAATTCACCCCTCCACTTT	NA	TRBV2	TRBJ1-6	once	15
CASSFRGETQYF	TGTGCCAGCAGCTTCCGGGGGGAGACCCAGTACTTC	NA	TRBV7-2	TRBJ2-5	NA	12
CAISANLAGGHNEQFF	TGTGCCATCAGCGCCAACCTAGCGGGAGGACACAATGAGCAGTTCTTC	TRBD2	TRBV10-3	TRBJ2-1	NA	16
CATSSYGTEQETQYF	TGTGCCACCAGCAGCTACGGGACAGAACAAGAGACCCAGTACTTC	TRBD1	TRBV15	TRBJ2-5	NA	15
CASSQEAGADTQYF	TGTGCCAGCAGCCAAGAGGCAGGAGCAGATACGCAGTATTTT	NA	TRBV3-1/TRBV3-2	TRBJ2-3	NA	14
CASSLDSGNTIYF	TGCGCCAGCAGCTTGGACTCTGGAAACACCATATATTTT	NA	TRBV5-1	TRBJ1-3	NA	13
CATSGRDRRGTEAFF	TGTGCCACCAGCGGCCGGGACAGGCGGGGCACTGAAGCTTTCTTT	TRBD1	TRBV15	TRBJ1-1	NA	15
CASSLWSGTRNQPQHF	TGTGCCAGCAGCTTGTGGTCGGGGACAAGGAATCAGCCCCAGCATTTT	NA	TRBV5-8	TRBJ1-5	NA	16
CASSYSAGDSGNTIYF	TGTGCCAGCAGTTACTCGGCAGGGGATTCTGGAAACACCATATATTTT	NA	TRBV6-5	TRBJ1-3	NA	16
CASRLNSGEQFF	TGTGCCAGCAGATTGAACAGCGGTGAGCAGTTCTTC	NA	TRBV12-3/TRBV12-4	TRBJ2-1	NA	12
CAWSGETAEAFF	TGTGCCTGGAGCGGCGAAACGGCTGAAGCTTTCTTT	NA	TRBV30	TRBJ1-1	NA	12
CASSQDISPLKEKLFF	TGCGCCAGCAGCCAAGATATAAGTCCCTTGAAAGAAAAACTGTTTTTT	NA	TRBV4-3	TRBJ1-4	NA	16
CASSQAGEGSYGYTF	TGCGCCAGCAGCCAAGCGGGGGAGGGGAGCTATGGCTACACCTTC	NA	TRBV4-1	TRBJ1-2	once	15
CASSRGPSSGNTIYF	TGTGCCAGCAGCCGAGGCCCGAGCTCTGGAAACACCATATATTTT	NA	TRBV9	TRBJ1-3	NA	15
CASSYSSGLNTEAFF	TGTGCCAGCAGTTACTCATCAGGGTTGAACACTGAAGCTTTCTTT	NA	TRBV6-5	TRBJ1-1	NA	15
CASSPRSSGANVLTF	TGTGCCAGCAGTCCCCGGTCTTCGGGGGCCAACGTCCTGACTTTC	NA	TRBV6-5	TRBJ2-6	NA	15
CASSLSTYSNQPQHF	TGTGCCAGCAGTTTGAGTACTTATAGCAATCAGCCCCAGCATTTT	NA	TRBV27	TRBJ1-5	once	15
CASSLSVLGDTQYF	TGTGCCAGCAGTTTATCTGTCCTCGGAGATACGCAGTATTTT	NA	TRBV27	TRBJ2-3	NA	14
CASSLVSQNTEAFF	TGTGCCAGCAGCTTAGTTTCCCAGAACACTGAAGCTTTCTTT	NA	TRBV7-8	TRBJ1-1	few	14
CASSVYSGGYYNEQFF	TGTGCCAGCAGCGTATACAGCGGGGGCTACTACAATGAGCAGTTCTTC	TRBD2	TRBV9	TRBJ2-1	NA	16
CASSTRTGQGIDTIYF	TGTGCCAGCAGCACCCGGACAGGTCAAGGAATAGACACCATATATTTT	NA	TRBV21-1	TRBJ1-3	few	16
CASSSYNTEAFF	TGTGCCAGCAGTTCCTACAACACTGAAGCTTTCTTT	NA	TRBV27	TRBJ1-1	NA	12
CASSLSTLDEQFF	TGTGCCAGCAGCTTAAGCACACTGGATGAGCAGTTCTTC	NA	TRBV11-2	TRBJ2-1	NA	13
CASSSAGTSVGEQFF	TGTGCCAGCAGCTCAGCCGGGACTAGCGTCGGTGAGCAGTTCTTC	TRBD2	TRBV7-2	TRBJ2-1	NA	15
CAISANDQPQHF	TGTGCCATCAGTGCGAACGATCAGCCCCAGCATTTT	NA	TRBV10-3	TRBJ1-5	NA	12
CASSFVGGPAGELFF	TGTGCCAGCAGCTTTGTGGGAGGGCCAGCCGGGGAGCTGTTTTTT	TRBD2	TRBV11-1	TRBJ2-2	NA	15
CASSLGDRPYSNQPQHF	TGTGCCAGCAGTTTAGGGGACAGACCCTATAGCAATCAGCCCCAGCATTTT	TRBD1	TRBV28	TRBJ1-5	once	17
CSVGLAGGQETQYF	TGCAGCGTTGGACTAGCGGGGGGACAAGAGACCCAGTACTTC	TRBD2	TRBV29-1	TRBJ2-5	few	14
CATAARGLSSGYTF	TGTGCCACCGCCGCCAGGGGGTTATCTAGCGGCTACACCTTC	TRBD1	TRBV24-1	TRBJ1-2	once	14
CASGTRYTEAFF	TGTGCCAGCGGCACCAGGTACACTGAAGCTTTCTTT	NA	TRBV27	TRBJ1-1	NA	12
CASSSPGQGKYNEQFF	TGCGCCAGCAGCTCGCCGGGACAGGGAAAATACAATGAGCAGTTCTTC	TRBD1	TRBV5-1	TRBJ2-1	NA	16
CASSHPVGNEQFF	TGCGCCAGCAGCCACCCGGTCGGCAATGAGCAGTTCTTC	NA	TRBV4-1	TRBJ2-1	NA	13
CSVRTTGDSNSPLHF	TGCAGCGTGAGAACGACAGGGGACTCAAATTCACCCCTCCACTTT	TRBD1	TRBV29-1	TRBJ1-6	NA	15
CASSLYGGSEQYF	TGTGCCAGCAGTCTATATGGGGGTTCGGAGCAGTACTTC	NA	TRBV27	TRBJ2-7	NA	13
CASSPLSLTGGGSNEQFF	TGTGCCAGCTCGCCCCTAAGTTTGACAGGCGGCGGTAGCAATGAGCAGTTCTTC	NA	TRBV18	TRBJ2-1	NA	18
CSVRDRRSTGNQPQHF	TGCAGCGTTCGGGACAGACGAAGTACGGGCAATCAGCCCCAGCATTTT	TRBD1	TRBV29-1	TRBJ1-5	NA	16
CASSSMDRVADTQYF	TGCGCCAGCAGCAGCATGGACAGGGTGGCAGATACGCAGTATTTT	TRBD1	TRBV5-1	TRBJ2-3	NA	15
CAIARNTGELFF	TGTGCCATCGCCCGTAACACCGGGGAGCTGTTTTTT	NA	TRBV10-3	TRBJ2-2	NA	12
CAWSEGFTYNSPLHF	TGTGCCTGGAGTGAGGGGTTCACCTATAATTCACCCCTCCACTTT	NA	TRBV30	TRBJ1-6	once	15
CASSYSGLAGVREQFF	TGTGCCAGCAGCTATTCCGGACTAGCGGGAGTTAGAGAGCAGTTCTTC	TRBD2	TRBV7-2	TRBJ2-1	few	16
CASSIGWTGSNQPQHF	TGTGCCAGTAGTATAGGCTGGACAGGGAGCAATCAGCCCCAGCATTTT	TRBD1	TRBV19	TRBJ1-5	once	16
CAWSPRPGQGSNEKLFF	TGTGCCTGGAGTCCCCGACCGGGACAGGGGTCTAATGAAAAACTGTTTTTT	TRBD1	TRBV30	TRBJ1-4	NA	17
CASTRTDSNTEAFF	TGTGCCAGCACCCGCACCGACAGTAACACTGAAGCTTTCTTT	NA	TRBV2	TRBJ1-1	NA	14
CSVEGRSYEQYF	TGCAGCGTTGAAGGCAGATCCTACGAGCAGTACTTC	NA	TRBV29-1	TRBJ2-7	NA	12
CASSGGTSSSYEQYF	TGTGCCAGCAGCGGGGGGACTAGTAGCTCCTACGAGCAGTACTTC	TRBD2	TRBV6-5	TRBJ2-7	once	15
CASRTGAYGYTF	TGTGCCAGCAGGACAGGGGCCTATGGCTACACCTTC	TRBD1	TRBV28	TRBJ1-2	NA	12
CASSTLGQPQHF	TGTGCCAGTAGTACACTCGGTCAGCCCCAGCATTTT	NA	TRBV19	TRBJ1-5	NA	12
CATARSRASGNTIYF	TGTGCCACCGCGAGAAGCAGGGCATCTGGAAACACCATATATTTT	NA	TRBV15	TRBJ1-3	NA	15
CASRGEGDQPQHF	TGTGCCAGCAGGGGGGAGGGGGATCAGCCCCAGCATTTT	NA	TRBV2	TRBJ1-5	once	13
CASSEAGISYNEQFF	TGTGCCAGCAGTGAAGCGGGAATCTCCTACAATGAGCAGTTCTTC	NA	TRBV2	TRBJ2-1	NA	15